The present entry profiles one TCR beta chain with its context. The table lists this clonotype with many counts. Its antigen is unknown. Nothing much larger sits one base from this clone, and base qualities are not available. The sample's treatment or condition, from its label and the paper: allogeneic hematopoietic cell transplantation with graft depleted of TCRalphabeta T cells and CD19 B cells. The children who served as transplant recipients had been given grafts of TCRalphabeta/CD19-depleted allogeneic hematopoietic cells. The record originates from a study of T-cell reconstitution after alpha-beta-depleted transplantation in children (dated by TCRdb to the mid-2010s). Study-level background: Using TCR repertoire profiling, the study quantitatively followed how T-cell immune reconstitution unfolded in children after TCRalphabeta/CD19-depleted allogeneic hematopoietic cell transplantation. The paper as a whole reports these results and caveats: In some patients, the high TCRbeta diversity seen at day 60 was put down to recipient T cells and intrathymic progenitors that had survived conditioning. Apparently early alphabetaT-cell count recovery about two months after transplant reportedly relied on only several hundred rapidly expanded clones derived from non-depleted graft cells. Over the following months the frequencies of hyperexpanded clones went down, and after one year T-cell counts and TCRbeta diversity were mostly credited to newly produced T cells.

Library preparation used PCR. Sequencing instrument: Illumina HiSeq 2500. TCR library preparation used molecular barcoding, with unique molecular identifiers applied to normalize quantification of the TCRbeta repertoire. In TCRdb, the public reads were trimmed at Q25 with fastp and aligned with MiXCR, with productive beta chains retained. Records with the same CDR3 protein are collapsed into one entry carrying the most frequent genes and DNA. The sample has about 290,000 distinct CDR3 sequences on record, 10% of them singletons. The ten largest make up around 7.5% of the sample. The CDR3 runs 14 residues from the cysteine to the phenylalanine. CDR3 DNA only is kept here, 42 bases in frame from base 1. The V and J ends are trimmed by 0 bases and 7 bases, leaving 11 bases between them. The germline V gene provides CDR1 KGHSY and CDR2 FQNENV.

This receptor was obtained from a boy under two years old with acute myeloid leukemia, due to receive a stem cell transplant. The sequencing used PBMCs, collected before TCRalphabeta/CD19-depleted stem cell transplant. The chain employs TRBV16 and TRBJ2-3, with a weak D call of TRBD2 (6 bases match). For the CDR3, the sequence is CASSQSSSANTQYF. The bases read TGTGCCAGCAGCCAATCGTCTAGCGCAAATACGCAGTATTTT.